Following are 4 T cell receptor beta chains from one sample sequenced in a study of PD-L1 blockade in urothelial cancer. Some clones are missing from TCRdb's copy, which holds only in-frame ones; the method was immunoSEQ multiplex PCR. The sample shows 60,000 or so clones, 65% to 90% of them seen only once. The time point is: pretreatment peripheral blood. This specimen was PBMCs, taken around atezolizumab (anti-PD-L1) treatment. These receptors came from a man between 65 and 80 years old with urothelial cancer.

In this sample, this clone turned up a few times. The chain combines TRBV5-4 with TRBJ2-7, with 10 nucleotides matching TRBD2. CDR1 is SGHNT, CDR2 YYREEE, per germline (reference sequence). The CDR3 is made up of 15 amino acids. V was clipped by 3 bases and J by 7 bases; unmatched bases: 10. CDR3 loop: CASSWGAGGPREQYF. CDR3 in DNA: TGTGCCAGCAGCTGGGGAGCGGGAGGGCCTCGGGAGCAGTACTTC.

The chain couples TRBV7-2 to TRBJ2-7; a weak D match, TRBD2 (5 bases). Looked up from germline, CDR1 is SGHTA and CDR2 is FQGNSA. V gave up 3 bases and J gave up 0 bases, with 9 bases separating them. The CDR3 is 14 amino acids. The CDR3 DNA follows: TGTGCCAGCAGCTTCGCCAGCGGCTCCTACGAGCAGTACTTC. Amino acid sequence: CASSFASGSYEQYF.

This chain links TRBV6-5 with TRBJ2-2, with 10 bases lining up with TRBD2. The CDR3 extends over 15 amino acids. With 6 bases clipped from V and 4 bases from J, the junction kept 5 bases outside the gene matches. Germline values: CDR1 MNHEY, CDR2 SVGAGI. This CDR3 reads CASSVPSGGTGELFF. The CDR3 nucleotides are TGTGCCAGCAGCGTACCTAGCGGGGGCACCGGGGAGCTGTTTTTT.

The J gene is TRBJ2-1, the V gene TRBV21-1; the table names TRBD2, a call not compared with the DNA. TRBV21-1 is marked as a pseudogene. This CDR3 contains 18 residues. Here the CDR3 reads CASSKWGLAGRSYNEQFF. In DNA, the CDR3 is TGTGCCAGCAGCAAATGGGGCCTAGCGGGCCGCTCCTACAATGAGCAGTTCTTC.